This TCR beta chain was identified in a study of beta chain features in type 1 diabetes. Whole-study findings and limits: PCR might favor shorter templates, but any such skew would affect patients and controls equally. In type 1 diabetes patients, VDJ junctions had fewer insertions; deletions at these junctions were more frequent. Type 1 diabetes patients showed a moderate but significant shortening of TCRB CDR3s in all four CD4+ subsets.

This clone was observed a handful of times. Its specificity is not known. The same CDR3 is also encoded by other DNA sequences in this sample. Isolated RNA was reverse transcribed in full, so expressed TCRB transcripts were sequenced. The method was immunoSEQ multiplex PCR; TCRdb's version includes in-frame clones alone and lacks a portion of them. The table has some 900,000 clones, under 20% seen once; the top ten hold about 0.02%. Central memory, naive, regulatory and stem cell-like memory CD4+ cells were sorted by CD45RO/CCR7/CD25/CD127/CD95/CD27. The CDR3 consists of 12 residues. The J segment lost 8 bases and the V segment lost 7 bases, leaving 4 bases of the junction unmatched. CDR1 and CDR2 (germline): SQVTM, ANQGSEA.

This TCR derives from a woman aged 18-29 years in good health. This chain connects TRBV29-1 to TRBJ1-4, with 10 bases identical to TRBD1. Sequencing was carried out using naive CD4+ T cells from blood. CDR3 sequence (DNA): TGCAGCGGACAGGGGGCCTCCGAAAAACTGTTTTTT. This encodes CSGQGASEKLFF.